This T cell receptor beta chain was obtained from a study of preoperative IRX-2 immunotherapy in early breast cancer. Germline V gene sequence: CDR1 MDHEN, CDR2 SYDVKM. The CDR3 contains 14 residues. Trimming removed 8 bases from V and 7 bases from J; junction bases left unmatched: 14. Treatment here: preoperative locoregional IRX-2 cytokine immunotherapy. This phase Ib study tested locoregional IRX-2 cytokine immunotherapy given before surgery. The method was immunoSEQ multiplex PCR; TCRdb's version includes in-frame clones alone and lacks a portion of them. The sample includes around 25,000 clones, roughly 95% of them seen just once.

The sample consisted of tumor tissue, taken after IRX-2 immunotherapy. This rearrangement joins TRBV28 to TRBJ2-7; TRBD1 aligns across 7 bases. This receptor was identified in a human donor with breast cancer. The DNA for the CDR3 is TGTGCCAGCTATAGACAGGGCCGGGTGGAGGAGCAGTACTTC. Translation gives CASYRQGRVEEQYF.